Below are 28 T cell receptor beta chains sequenced from a single sample in a study of T cells in Graves' hyperthyroidism and ophthalmopathy. Amplified TCR beta CDR3 regions came from RNA transcripts. The HTBI primer set served for first-round RT-PCR of the TCR CDR3. TCRdb redid the calling of the multiplex PCR reads with MiXCR, one entry per CDR3 protein. The sample contains tens of thousands of distinct CDR3 sequences, roughly 49% of which appear only once. The sample was blood. These receptors all stem from a woman in her twenties or thirties with Graves' ophthalmopathy.

As to this clonotype: Here the CDR3 omits its conserved ending phenylalanine or tryptophan, so a read error is the likely source. The DNA is omitted, as the CDR3 cannot be located on it reliably, and the CDR3 follows TCRdb's listing. The chain carries TRBV19 and TRBJ1-3. The CDR3 is 17 amino acids long, termini counted. Germline assignment: CDR1 LNHDA and CDR2 SQIVND (reference sequence). The CDR3 loop reads CASSAYLRQTAGNTIYL.

This sequence joins TRBV19 and TRBJ2-5; 7 bases are shared with TRBD1. The CDR3 covers 15 residues. With V trimmed by 4 bases and J by 2 bases, 7 bases remained unmatched. The germline gives CDR1 LNHDA, CDR2 SQIVND (reference sequence). CDR3 region: CASSKPGTAQETQYF. The CDR3 coding sequence is TGTGCCAGTAGTAAACCGGGGACAGCACAAGAGACCCAGTACTTC.

This clonotype showed up many times. V and J are TRBV7-9 and TRBJ2-1; the D gene is possibly TRBD2 (5 bases). Germline V gives CDR1 SEHNR, CDR2 FQNEAQ (reference sequence). The CDR3 has 13 amino acids. The germline V and J ends were trimmed by 1 base and 6 bases, with 7 bases remaining between them. CDR3: CASSLGTLNEQFF. The CDR3 DNA reads TGTGCCAGCAGCTTAGGGACTCTCAATGAGCAGTTCTTC. Full variable domain (outside the CDR3, taken from reference TRBV7-9 and TRBJ2-1): DTGVSQNPRHKITKRGQNVTFRCDPISEHNRLYWYRQTLGQGPEFLTYFQNEAQLEKSRLLSDRFSAERPKGSFSTLEIQRTEQGDSAMYLCASSLGTLNEQFFGPGTRLTVL.

This chain links TRBV7-9 with TRBJ1-5; 7 bases align to TRBD1. The trim removed 0 bases at V and 7 bases at J, leaving 6 bases unmatched. Germline CDR1 reads SEHNR; CDR2 reads FQNEAQ (reference sequence). The CDR3 covers 15 residues. CDR3 sequence: CASSLAGGGEQPQHF. Here the CDR3 DNA reads TGTGCCAGCAGCTTAGCAGGGGGCGGTGAGCAGCCCCAGCATTTT.

This clonotype was seen ten or more times. The chain recombines TRBV3-1 with TRBJ1-1; D gene uncertain. V shed 2 bases and J shed 8 bases, with 15 bases lying between them. Germline CDR1 reads LGHDT; CDR2 reads YNNKEL (reference sequence). The CDR3 has 14 residues. The CDR3 sequence: CASSQLISQTEAFF. The CDR3 nucleotides read TGTGCCAGCAGCCAATTGATCAGCCAGACGGAAGCTTTCTTT.

There are a few counts of this clonotype. The CDR3 does not close with the conserved phenylalanine or tryptophan, likely indicating a read error. No DNA is shown, since the ends of the CDR3 on it are uncertain; the CDR3 is the one TCRdb lists. The rearrangement links TRBV7-6 to TRBJ1-1; the table's TRBD1 call for D was not verified on the DNA. CDR1 and CDR2 (germline): SGHVS, FNYEAQ. The CDR3 length is 17 residues, termini included. The CDR3: CASSYSGGDTTNTEAFL.

This clonotype has a count of ten or more. At one end the junction does not follow the germline gene, possibly because of a read error. The chain links TRBV9 to TRBJ1-2; D ambiguous. In germline, CDR1 is SGDLS, CDR2 YYNGEE. There are 15 residues in the CDR3. The CDR3 sequence is CASSARTPIGYGYTF. As DNA, the CDR3 is TGTGCCAGCAGCGCTCGGACTCCGATCGGCTATGGCTATACCTTC.

This clonotype has just one count. This chain links TRBV6-1 with TRBJ1-1; D is ambiguous. Germline CDR1 is MNHNS and CDR2 is SASEGT. V was clipped by 0 bases and J by 10 bases, with 21 bases between them. There are 16 residues in the CDR3. CDR3: CASSEALPTMNTVAFF. DNA of the CDR3: TGTGCCAGCAGTGAAGCGCTCCCGACGATGAACACGGTAGCTTTCTTT.

This clonotype was observed a few times. V usage is TRBV28 and J usage is TRBJ1-6; maybe TRBD1 (6 bases). The CDR3 length is 21 residues. Germline V CDR1 and CDR2: MDHEN, SYDVKM. Trimming removed 2 bases from V and 11 bases from J, with 34 bases in between. CDR3 sequence (DNA): TGTGCCAGCAGTTTACGAAAGGGTGCGGTCGGGGGCCTGGCTTTTGGAGCACCCCTCCACTTT. Translated: CASSLRKGAVGGLAFGAPLHF.

At least ten counts were recorded for this clonotype. This CDR3 reads CASSLQGTAENYGYTF. Written as DNA, the CDR3 is TGTGCCAGCAGCCTACAAGGGACAGCGGAAAACTATGGCTACACCTTC. This chain joins TRBV7-9 and TRBJ1-2; 7 bases are shared with TRBD1. This CDR3 comprises 16 residues. V lost 5 bases, J lost 2 bases, and 11 bases stayed unmatched. Germline assignment: CDR1 SEHNR and CDR2 FQNEAQ (reference sequence).

As to this clonotype: One end of the junction does not line up with germline, which may come from a read error. The chain recombines TRBV5-1 with TRBJ1-3; D unresolved. Germline V gene sequence: CDR1 SGHRS, CDR2 YFSETQ. The CDR3 sequence is 16 residues long. CDR3 nucleotide sequence: TGCGCCGGCAGCTTAGCTCCAGAGAGCTCTGGAACCACCATATATTTT. Translation: CAGSLAPESSGTTIYF. Complete variable domain (other parts from reference TRBV5-1 and TRBJ1-3): KAGVTQTPRYLIKTRGQQVTLSCSPISGHRSVSWYQQTPGQGLQFLFEYFSETQRNKGNFPGRFSGRQFSNSRSEMNVSTLELGDSALYLCAGSLAPESSGTTIYFGEGSWLTVV.

This clonotype was seen a few times. V gene TRBV28 combines with J gene TRBJ2-2; 9 nucleotides agree with TRBD1. The CDR3 contains 16 residues. J was trimmed by 4 bases and V by 5 bases; bases with no gene match: 8. CDR1 and CDR2 from the germline V gene are MDHEN and SYDVKM. The CDR3 DNA reads as TGTGCCAGCAGTGCACGGGACAGGGAGCCCACCGGGGAGCTGTTTTTT. Translation: CASSARDREPTGELFF.

This clonotype was counted ten times or more. The V gene is TRBV6-1, the J gene TRBJ2-7, with 8 positions matching TRBD1. The CDR3 length is 16 residues. Losses at the gene ends were 6 bases for V and 5 bases for J; bases not matched to a gene: 15. Germline V gene data show CDR1 as MNHNS and CDR2 as SASEGT. The CDR3 is CASRPPPRTGSDEQYF. The CDR3 bases are TGTGCCAGCAGGCCACCACCTCGGACAGGGTCGGACGAGCAGTACTTC.

The chain has TRBV7-2 and TRBJ2-1; the D gene is possibly TRBD2 (6 bases). Trimming left V 5 bases short and J 12 bases short, with 20 bases between. CDR1 is SGHTA, CDR2 FQGNSA, per germline. There are 14 residues in the CDR3. The CDR3 reads CASSLGGVTDTQFF. DNA for the CDR3: TGTGCCAGCAGCCTGGGCGGGGTCACAGATACGCAGTTCTTC.

The chain joins TRBV4-1 to TRBJ1-6; no clear D. Germline CDR1 and CDR2: MGHRA and YSYEKL. The CDR3 has 15 amino acids. Trimming pared 4 bases from V and 16 bases from J, leaving 23 bases between. The CDR3, as DNA: TGCGCCAGCAGCCTAAGACTAGCGGGAGGGTCAGTTCTCCACTTT. Translation: CASSLRLAGGSVLHF.

This clonotype was observed at least ten times. The chain has TRBV7-3 and TRBJ2-5, with 11 bases fitting TRBD2. The CDR3 is made up of 15 amino acids. With V trimmed by 2 bases and J by 4 bases, 3 bases remained unmatched. Germline V gene data show CDR1 as SGHTA and CDR2 as FQGTGA. The CDR3 region has the DNA TGTGCCAGCAGCTTATTTAGCGGGAGGGGAGAGACCCAGTACTTC. It yields the protein CASSLFSGRGETQYF.

In the case of this clonotype: One end of the junction fails to match germline, which may point to a read error. This chain links TRBV10-3 with TRBJ2-1; tentative D call: TRBD2 (6 bases). The CDR3 length is 16 residues. Germline V gene sequence: CDR1 ENHRY, CDR2 SYGVKD. The CDR3 coding sequence is TGCGCCATCATCCCGGTGGATAACGGGAGAGGGAATGAGCAGTTCTTC. Amino acid sequence: CAIIPVDNGRGNEQFF.

In the case of this clonotype: A junction boundary mismatches the germline segment, possibly from a read error. The gene calls are TRBV19 and TRBJ2-5; 7 bases match TRBD1. The germline gives CDR1 LNHDA, CDR2 SQIVND (reference sequence). This CDR3 has 14 amino acids. The CDR3 DNA is TGTGCCTGTAGTAAACAGGGGATATTTGAGGCCCAGTACTTC. Translating gives CACSKQGIFEAQYF.

This rearrangement joins TRBV7-9 to TRBJ2-2, with 10 nucleotides matching TRBD1. The CDR3 is made up of 18 amino acids. The V gene end was trimmed by 1 base and the J gene end by 0 bases; junction bases not matched to a gene: 5. Germline V gives CDR1 SEHNR, CDR2 FQNEAQ (reference sequence). The CDR3 sequence: CASSLGDRGGSNTGELFF. The CDR3 DNA reads as TGTGCCAGCAGCTTAGGGGACAGGGGTGGATCGAACACCGGGGAGCTGTTTTTT.

J is TRBJ2-1 and V is TRBV7-3; 8 nucleotides line up with TRBD1. CDR1 SGHTA and CDR2 FQGTGA come from the germline V gene. This CDR3 has 15 amino acids. V dropped 1 base and J dropped 5; count of bases not matched to a gene: 4. The CDR3 DNA follows: TGTGCCAGCAGCTTAAGTGGGACAGGAAACAATGAGCAGTTCTTC. Translating it yields CASSLSGTGNNEQFF.

This clonotype was recorded many times. The chain joins TRBV5-4 to TRBJ2-7; D remains unclear. CDR3 length: 13 amino acids. Germline CDR1 is SGHNT and CDR2 is YYREEE (reference sequence). Trimming took off 2 bases at V and 1 base at J, with 7 bases between the two ends. CDR3 in amino acids: CASSFDTSYEQYF. The CDR3 DNA reads as TGTGCCAGCAGCTTTGACACGTCCTACGAGCAGTACTTC.

In the case of this clonotype: Relative to the germline gene, one junction end is altered; a read error may explain this. The chain carries TRBV7-9 and TRBJ2-1; the D call may be TRBD1 or TRBD2 (6 bases each). The CDR3 has 15 residues. In germline, CDR1 is SEHNR, CDR2 FQNEAQ (reference sequence). CDR3 residues: CASSPRGDTYNEQIF. The CDR3 DNA is TGTGCCAGCAGCCCGCGCGGGGACACATACAATGAGCAGATCTTT.

This clonotype was seen repeatedly, ten times or more. This sequence joins TRBV6-2 or TRBV6-3 and TRBJ1-4; 8 bases map to TRBD1. V lost 4 bases to trimming and J lost 9 bases; unmatched junction nucleotides: 7. The CDR3 has 14 residues. Germline lookup yields CDR1 MNHEY and CDR2 SVGEGT. The CDR3 reads CASSSRTGRKKLFF. The CDR3 region has the DNA TGTGCCAGCAGTTCAAGGACAGGGAGGAAAAAACTGTTTTTT.

Sample share makes this clonotype medium-sized. The V call is TRBV24-1, the J call TRBJ2-2, with TRBD1 matching over 9 bases. V trimming: 7 bases; J trimming: 8 bases; junction bases outside the gene matches: 4. The CDR3 length is 13 residues. Germline values: CDR1 KGHDR, CDR2 SFDVKD. The chain's CDR3 is CATRQGAGGELFF. The CDR3 nucleotides read TGTGCCACCAGACAGGGGGCGGGAGGGGAGCTGTTTTTT.

V usage is TRBV10-1 and J usage is TRBJ2-5; 8 bases are a match to TRBD2. Trimming removed 3 bases from V and 4 bases from J; junction bases left unmatched: 7. This CDR3 comprises 15 residues. Germline CDR1 is WNHNN and CDR2 is SYGVQD (reference sequence). The CDR3 DNA is TGCGCCAGCAGTGACAGGACTAGCATGGGAGAGACCCAGTACTTC. This codes for CASSDRTSMGETQYF.

This clonotype was detected ten times or more. CDR3 bases: TGTGCCAGCAGCCCCTACGAGAACACTGAAGCTTTCTTT. It encodes CASSPYENTEAFF. The rearrangement joins TRBV7-2 to TRBJ1-1, with D uncertain. V lost 5 bases, J lost 1 base, and 8 bases lay in between. The CDR3 sequence is 13 residues long. Germline V gene sequence: CDR1 SGHTA, CDR2 FQGNSA.

For this clonotype: Sequence at one end of the junction differs from germline and may be a read error. V gene TRBV7-9 combines with J gene TRBJ2-3; 10 bases align to TRBD2. The germline gives CDR1 SEHNR, CDR2 FQNEAQ (reference sequence). There are 19 residues in the CDR3. This CDR3 reads CASSWETGASGSGSDTQCF. CDR3 DNA sequence: TGCGCCAGCAGCTGGGAGACAGGGGCTAGCGGGAGTGGGTCAGATACGCAGTGTTTT.

The CDR3 DNA sequence: TGTGCCACCAGTGTTCGTGCGGGGGATGGCTACACCATATATTTT. Its protein product is CATSVRAGDGYTIYF. The chain employs TRBV24-1 and TRBJ1-3; the D gene is possibly TRBD1 (5 bases). The CDR3 extends over 15 amino acids. Germline V gene sequence: CDR1 KGHDR, CDR2 SFDVKD. Between the trimmed V and J ends, which lost 5 bases and 8 bases, there was a span of 18 bases.